The next 5 T cell receptor beta chains were all read from a single sample in a study of blood T cell repertoires in COVID-19. Method: immunoSEQ multiplex PCR; TCRdb's copy keeps in-frame clones and lacks some. The repertoire holds roughly 190,000 clones, with roughly 80% as singletons. The material sequenced was peripheral blood. Receptors originate from a woman between 50 and 59 years old with acute or convalescent COVID-19.

The rearrangement joins TRBV27 to TRBJ1-1; 8 positions agree with TRBD1. Losses at the gene ends were 2 bases for V and 5 bases for J; bases not matched to a gene: 4. Per the germline V gene, CDR1 is MNHEY and CDR2 is SMNVEV (reference sequence). The CDR3 is 14 residues long. CDR3 in amino acids: CASSLGQGGTEAFF. DNA for the CDR3: TGTGCCAGCAGTTTAGGACAGGGAGGGACTGAAGCTTTCTTT.

The V gene is TRBV7-2, the J gene TRBJ1-2, with unresolved D. From germline, CDR1 is SGHTA and CDR2 FQGNSA. The CDR3 spans 14 residues. V was shortened by 3 bases and J by 5 bases, with 13 bases between the two germline ends. CDR3 sequence (DNA): TGTGCCAGCAGCTTGGGAGCTGTGAATTATGGCTACACCTTC. Residues: CASSLGAVNYGYTF.

This chain uses TRBV6-6 with TRBJ1-4; D gene uncertain. The V and J ends lost 3 bases and 7 bases respectively, with 6 bases between them. The germline CDR1 and CDR2 sequences are MNHNY and SVGAGI (reference sequence). CDR3 length: 12 residues. CDR3 in DNA: TGTGCCAGCAGTTATCTCGGTGAAAAACTGTTTTTT. This sequence encodes CASSYLGEKLFF.

V and J are TRBV9 and TRBJ1-2, with D possibly matching TRBD1 (5 bases). Trimming pared 5 bases from V and 6 bases from J, leaving 14 bases between. The CDR3 loop spans 13 amino acids. CDR1 and CDR2 (germline): SGDLS, YYNGEE. The CDR3 DNA sequence: TGTGCCAGCAGGGACCGGGGGGGTAATGGCTACACCTTC. This sequence encodes CASRDRGGNGYTF.

CDR3 sequence: CASTDRGIRTEAFF. CDR3 nucleotides: TGTGCCAGCACCGACCGGGGGATACGCACTGAAGCTTTCTTT. The chain is built from TRBV6-5 and TRBJ1-1; TRBD1 might be the D (5 bases). The CDR3 is made up of 14 amino acids. V dropped 7 bases and J dropped 4 bases, with 16 bases sitting between them. CDR1 is MNHEY, CDR2 SVGAGI, per germline.